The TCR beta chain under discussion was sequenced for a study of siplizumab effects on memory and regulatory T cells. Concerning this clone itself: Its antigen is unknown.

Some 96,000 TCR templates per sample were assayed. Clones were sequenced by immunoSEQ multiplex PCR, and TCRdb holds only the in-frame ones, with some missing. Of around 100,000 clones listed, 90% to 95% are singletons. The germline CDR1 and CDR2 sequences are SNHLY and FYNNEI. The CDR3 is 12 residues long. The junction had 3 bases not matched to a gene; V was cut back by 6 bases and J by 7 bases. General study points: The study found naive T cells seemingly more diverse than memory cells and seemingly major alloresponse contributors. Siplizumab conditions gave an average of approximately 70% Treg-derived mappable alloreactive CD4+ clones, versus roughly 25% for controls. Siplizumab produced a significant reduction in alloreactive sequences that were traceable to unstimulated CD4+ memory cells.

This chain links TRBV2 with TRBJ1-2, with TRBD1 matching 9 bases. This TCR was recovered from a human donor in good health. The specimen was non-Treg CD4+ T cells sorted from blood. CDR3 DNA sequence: TGTGCCAGCAGCTGGACAGGGGTTGGCTACACCTTC. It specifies CASSWTGVGYTF.